One sample yielded the 7 T cell receptor beta chains listed below, sequenced in a study of post-analysis software for immune sequencing data. General study points: Several TRBV segments, TRBV5-6, TRBV5-1 and TRBV20-1 among them, were found more frequent in patients than controls.

No antigen has been assigned to these receptors. Unique molecular identifiers featured in each of the TCR beta cDNA libraries. TCRdb analysed the PCR reads with MiXCR anew, one entry per CDR3 protein. The top ten hold roughly 4.9% of the sample, which has 750,000 to 950,000 distinct CDR3 sequences, 46% seen once. Material for sequencing was blood. All receptors derive from a girl aged 5-17 years with multiple sclerosis.

This chain links TRBV2 with TRBJ2-7, with D perhaps assigned TRBD1 or TRBD2 (6 bases each). Trimming took 3 bases from V and 6 from J, leaving 18 bases between them. This CDR3 is built from 15 residues. Germline CDR1 is SNHLY and CDR2 is FYNNEI. In nucleotides, the CDR3 is TGTGCCAGCAGTGACACCGGGGGCGCGGGTCGCGAGCAGTACTTC. Translated: CASSDTGGAGREQYF.

This clonotype has a single count. This chain connects TRBV20-1 to TRBJ2-3, with TRBD2 matching over 9 bases. Losses at the gene ends were 6 bases for V and 5 bases for J; bases not matched to a gene: 12. In germline, CDR1 is DFQATT, CDR2 SNEGSKA (reference sequence). This CDR3 spans 15 amino acids. The CDR3: CSARRAGGRRDTQYF. The CDR3 nucleotides are TGCAGTGCCCGTCGAGCGGGAGGCCGTAGAGATACGCAGTATTTT.

The table lists this clonotype with a few counts. The V call is TRBV4-2, the J call TRBJ2-7, with no clear D. V was trimmed by 1 base and J by 3 bases, leaving 10 bases between them. In germline, CDR1 is LGHNA, CDR2 YNFKEQ. The CDR3 spans 14 residues. In nucleotides, the CDR3 is TGTGCCAGCAGCCAAGGCCCAGCCCGCTACGAGCAGTACTTC. It translates to CASSQGPARYEQYF.

This clonotype was picked up a small number of times. The chain carries TRBV27 and TRBJ1-1; D not certain. The V and J ends lost 2 bases and 1 base respectively, with 8 bases between them. CDR3 length equals 14 residues. CDR1 and CDR2 (germline): MNHEY, SMNVEV (reference sequence). The CDR3 sequence is CASSLGVGNTEAFF. The CDR3, as DNA: TGTGCCAGCAGTTTAGGGGTCGGGAACACTGAAGCTTTCTTT.

The chain couples TRBV12-3 or TRBV12-4 to TRBJ1-4, with a possible D match to TRBD1 (5 bases). Trimming took 3 bases from V and 4 from J, leaving 21 bases between them. This CDR3 has 18 residues. The CDR3, as DNA: TGTGCCAGCAGTTTCTTTGTGACAGAAGCTTTCTTTAATGAAAAACTGTTTTTT. Amino acid sequence: CASSFFVTEAFFNEKLFF.

The chain carries TRBV27 and TRBJ2-7, with TRBD1 identical over 8 bases. The CDR3 is made up of 13 amino acids. Germline values: CDR1 MNHEY, CDR2 SMNVEV (reference sequence). V lost 5 bases and J lost 5; bases outside the gene matches: 5. Here the CDR3 DNA reads TGTGCCAGCAGTCCCCCAGGGGGCCACGAGCAGTACTTC. Its translation: CASSPPGGHEQYF.

CDR3 nucleotides: TGTGCCAGCAGTCCGTCCCGGGAGGGACAACCTGGCTACACCTTC. The encoded protein is CASSPSREGQPGYTF. This chain joins TRBV6-5 and TRBJ1-2; tentatively, D is TRBD1 (6 bases). From germline, CDR1 is MNHEY and CDR2 SVGAGI. V dropped 5 bases and J dropped 7 bases, with 20 bases sitting between them. This CDR3 region has 15 residues.